One sample yielded the 27 T cell receptor beta chains listed below, sequenced in a study of early T cells in non-severe SARS-CoV-2 infection (dated by TCRdb to the early 2020s). Library construction relied on 5' RACE. TCRdb lists the instrument as NextSeq 500. The public sequencing data were trimmed at Q25 with fastp and processed into clonotypes with MiXCR by TCRdb, which kept only in-frame beta chains. CDR3 protein duplicates are merged, each entry listing the most common genes and DNA. Here the sample has around 31,000 distinct CDR3 sequences; around 6% occur a single time. The ten top clones hold around 6.8% of the sample. What was sequenced was whole blood. Source of these receptors: an adult who was a healthcare worker with PCR-confirmed SARS-CoV-2 infection or an uninfected control (not recorded which).

This clonotype has at least ten counts. For the CDR3, the DNA is TGCAGCGTGACCCCTTTTTTGAGGCCAGATACGCAGTATTTT. This translates into CSVTPFLRPDTQYF. The chain recombines TRBV29-1 with TRBJ2-3, with D unclear. Germline V gene data show CDR1 as SQVTM and CDR2 as ANQGSEA. The CDR3 runs to 14 residues. Trimming shortened V by 6 bases and J by 4 bases, and 17 bases separated the two germline ends.

This clonotype is medium-sized by share. The J gene is TRBJ2-7, the V gene TRBV3-1; 7 bases are a match to TRBD2. CDR1 is LGHDT, CDR2 YNNKEL, per germline (reference sequence). There are 17 residues in the CDR3. V lost 0 bases to trimming and J lost 0 bases; unmatched junction nucleotides: 8. CDR3 sequence: CASSQEGLPKNSYEQYF. The CDR3 coding sequence is TGTGCCAGCAGCCAAGAGGGACTACCGAAAAACTCCTACGAGCAGTACTTC.

This clonotype was counted ten times or more. The gene calls are TRBV3-1 and TRBJ2-7, with no clear D. The CDR3 covers 12 residues. Germline-derived CDR1 and CDR2 are LGHDT and YNNKEL (reference sequence). Trimming cost V 3 bases and J 2 bases, with 5 bases left between them. CDR3 region: CASSHRPYEQYF. The CDR3 DNA is TGTGCCAGCAGCCACAGACCCTACGAGCAGTACTTC.

In this sample, this clonotype turned up a few times. The V gene is TRBV6-5, the J gene TRBJ1-2, with 8 bases matching TRBD1. Germline trimming cut 6 bases from V and 5 bases from J; bases unmatched to any gene: 2. This CDR3 comprises 12 residues. Germline values: CDR1 MNHEY, CDR2 SVGAGI. The CDR3 DNA is TGTGCCAGCAGGAGACAGGGGTATGGCTACACCTTC. Its translation: CASRRQGYGYTF.

The V gene is TRBV10-3, the J gene TRBJ2-3, with 8 bases lining up with TRBD1. The CDR3 loop spans 15 amino acids. Germline values: CDR1 ENHRY, CDR2 SYGVKD. The V and J ends lost 7 bases and 1 base, in that order; junction bases with no gene match: 7. Here the CDR3 DNA reads TGTGCCATCATGAACCCGGGACAGGGCACAGATACGCAGTATTTT. Encoded protein: CAIMNPGQGTDTQYF.

This clonotype was seen many times. The rearrangement joins TRBV28 to TRBJ2-7; no clear D. The ends were cut back, 3 bases at V and 6 bases at J, with 15 bases in the middle. The CDR3 loop spans 14 amino acids. CDR1 and CDR2 (germline): MDHEN, SYDVKM. The CDR3 nucleotides read TGTGCCAGCAGTTTCAATCTGATGTGGTCCGAGCAGTACTTC. Translating gives CASSFNLMWSEQYF.

Many counts were recorded for this clonotype. J is TRBJ2-7 and V is TRBV29-1; TRBD1 matches at 10 bases. The CDR3 covers 13 residues. The V gene's germline CDR1 is SQVTM and CDR2 ANQGSEA. The V gene end was trimmed by 6 bases and the J gene end by 0 bases; junction bases not matched to a gene: 2. In nucleotides, the CDR3 is TGCAGCGTGGACAGGGGGTCCTCCTACGAGCAGTACTTC. This gives the protein CSVDRGSSYEQYF.

A few counts support this clonotype. The CDR3, as DNA: TGTGCCAGCAGCGAAGGGTCTGCAGGGACACCCCTCCACTTT. Translating it yields CASSEGSAGTPLHF. The chain uses TRBV7-9 and TRBJ1-6; D possibly corresponds to TRBD1 (5 bases). The V end was cut by 5 bases, the J end by 11 bases, with 16 bases between. Germline V gene lookup returns CDR1 SEHNR and CDR2 FQNEAQ (reference sequence). The CDR3 spans 14 residues. Combining the CDR3 with reference TRBV7-9 and TRBJ1-6 gives the whole variable domain DTGVSQNPRHKITKRGQNVTFRCDPISEHNRLYWYRQTLGQGPEFLTYFQNEAQLEKSRLLSDRFSAERPKGSFSTLEIQRTEQGDSAMYLCASSEGSAGTPLHFGNGTRLTVT.

The V gene is TRBV5-1, the J gene TRBJ2-1; 10 bases fit TRBD2. CDR3 length: 14 residues. The ends lost 3 bases at V and 6 bases at J; junction bases unmatched: 3. In germline, CDR1 is SGHRS, CDR2 YFSETQ. CDR3 in DNA: TGCGCCAGCAGCTCCAGCGGGAGGGGCAATGAGCAGTTCTTC. This translates into CASSSSGRGNEQFF. Variable domain in full (rest from reference TRBV5-1 and TRBJ2-1): KAGVTQTPRYLIKTRGQQVTLSCSPISGHRSVSWYQQTPGQGLQFLFEYFSETQRNKGNFPGRFSGRQFSNSRSEMNVSTLELGDSALYLCASSSSGRGNEQFFGPGTRLTVL.

The chain links TRBV4-1 to TRBJ2-3; D is undetermined. Germline CDR1 MGHRA, CDR2 YSYEKL. V shed 1 base and J shed 2 bases, with 4 bases lying between them. CDR3 length: 13 residues. The DNA for the CDR3 is TGCGCCAGCAGCCAAGGGCCCACAGATACGCAGTATTTT. Amino acids: CASSQGPTDTQYF.

This clonotype was seen at least ten times. This chain links TRBV7-6 with TRBJ2-3, with D unresolved. Trimming took 1 base from V and 4 from J, leaving 3 bases between them. The CDR3 has 12 residues. Germline V gene sequence: CDR1 SGHVS, CDR2 FNYEAQ. CDR3 in amino acids: CASSLGADTQYF. CDR3 in DNA: TGTGCCAGCAGCTTAGGGGCAGATACGCAGTATTTT.

This chain connects TRBV7-2 to TRBJ2-3; 8 nucleotides agree with TRBD1. This CDR3 has 15 amino acids. V lost 5 bases, J lost 0 bases, and 4 bases stayed unmatched. CDR1 and CDR2 from the germline V gene are SGHTA and FQGNSA. The DNA of the CDR3 is TGTGCCAGCAGCCCCAACAGGGGGAGCACAGATACGCAGTATTTT. Its translation is CASSPNRGSTDTQYF.

The table lists this clonotype with many counts. The J gene is TRBJ1-6, the V gene TRBV27; tentative D call: TRBD1 (5 bases). The CDR3 consists of 15 residues. Trimming pared 5 bases from V and 2 bases from J, leaving 10 bases between. CDR1 MNHEY and CDR2 SMNVEV come from the germline V gene (reference sequence). Here the CDR3 DNA reads TGTGCCAGCAGTGCGGGGCAAGCCTATAATTCACCCCTCCACTTT. Its protein is CASSAGQAYNSPLHF.

This clonotype occurred many times. The V call is TRBV7-3, the J call TRBJ2-1; D not certain. Germline-derived CDR1 and CDR2 are SGHTA and FQGTGA. The CDR3 runs to 14 residues. V dropped 4 bases and J dropped 5 bases, with 12 bases sitting between them. CDR3 sequence reads: CASSSPRGNNEQFF. In DNA, the CDR3 is TGTGCCAGCAGCTCCCCCCGAGGAAACAATGAGCAGTTCTTC. Together with reference TRBV7-3 and TRBJ2-1, the CDR3 gives the full variable domain: GAGVSQTPSNKVTEKGKYVELRCDPISGHTALYWYRQSLGQGPEFLIYFQGTGAADDSGLPNDRFFAVRPEGSVSTLKIQRTERGDSAVYLCASSSPRGNNEQFFGPGTRLTVL.

This clonotype was seen many times. The CDR3 DNA reads as TGTGCCAGCAGCGATGGGACTAGCGGGATCGGTGAGACCCAGTACTTC. This encodes CASSDGTSGIGETQYF. This chain joins TRBV9 and TRBJ2-5; 13 bases agree with TRBD2. Germline values: CDR1 SGDLS, CDR2 YYNGEE. V gave up 3 bases and J gave up 5 bases; unmatched junction bases: 7. This CDR3 comprises 16 residues.

In this sample, this clonotype turned up many times. This chain joins TRBV5-1 and TRBJ1-6; 10 nucleotides agree with TRBD1. This CDR3 has 17 amino acids. CDR1 and CDR2 (germline): SGHRS, YFSETQ. The J segment lost 7 bases and the V segment lost 4 bases, leaving 11 bases of the junction unmatched. The chain's CDR3 is CASSNLDRGTRNSPLHF. The CDR3 DNA is TGCGCCAGCAGCAACCTGGACAGGGGGACGCGGAATTCACCCCTCCACTTT.

This clonotype was detected ten times or more. V is TRBV6-6 and J is TRBJ1-6, with no clear D. Germline loops: CDR1 MNHNY, CDR2 SVGAGI (reference sequence). The germline V and J ends were trimmed by 2 bases and 10 bases, with 9 bases remaining between them. This CDR3 is 13 amino acids long. In nucleotides, the CDR3 is TGTGCCAGCAGTTACGAGATAAGCTCACCCCTCCACTTT. Protein product: CASSYEISSPLHF.

Ten or more counts support this clonotype. J is TRBJ2-1 and V is TRBV5-8; D may be TRBD1 (6 bases). CDR1 is SGHTS and CDR2 is YDEGEE in the germline V gene. The length of the CDR3 is 13 residues. V was pared by 2 bases and J by 8 bases, with 11 bases between. CDR3 nucleotides: TGTGCCAGCAGCTTAGGGGGACCGGATGAGCAGTTCTTC. Protein sequence: CASSLGGPDEQFF.

V is TRBV3-1 and J is TRBJ1-5; no definite D call. Germline lookup yields CDR1 LGHDT and CDR2 YNNKEL (reference sequence). The CDR3 has 17 amino acids. Trimming shortened V by 1 base and J by 0 bases, and 13 bases separated the two germline ends. This CDR3 is CASSQGNSDNSNQPQHF. CDR3 nucleotides: TGTGCCAGCAGCCAAGGAAATTCTGATAATAGCAATCAGCCCCAGCATTTT.

This clonotype was picked up many times. J is TRBJ1-4 and V is TRBV6-6; unclear D gene. Looked up from germline, CDR1 is MNHNY and CDR2 is SVGAGI (reference sequence). Trimming took 3 bases from V and 6 from J, leaving 8 bases between them. The CDR3 loop spans 13 amino acids. The CDR3 is CASSYAPDEKLFF. CDR3 nucleotides: TGTGCCAGCAGTTATGCCCCTGATGAAAAACTGTTTTTT.

This clonotype was picked up a small number of times. The chain has TRBV5-1 and TRBJ2-2; 13 nucleotides match TRBD2. The CDR3 totals 17 residues. Trimming at V came to 4 bases and at J to 6 bases, leaving 9 bases not matched to a gene. Looked up from germline, CDR1 is SGHRS and CDR2 is YFSETQ. The CDR3 loop reads CASSDGTSGNLAGELFF. In nucleotides, the CDR3 is TGCGCCAGCAGCGACGGGACTAGCGGGAATCTAGCCGGGGAGCTGTTTTTT.

The table lists this clonotype with a few counts. The chain is built from TRBV2 and TRBJ2-7; 7 bases match TRBD1. This CDR3 is 12 amino acids long. J gave up 3 bases and V 6 bases, and 2 bases lay outside the gene matches. CDR1 is SNHLY, CDR2 FYNNEI, per germline. CDR3 amino acids: CASRRDSYEQYF. The CDR3 DNA follows: TGTGCCAGCAGGAGGGACAGCTACGAGCAGTACTTC. The full variable domain, with the rest looked up from reference TRBV2 and TRBJ2-7, is EPEVTQTPSHQVTQMGQEVILRCVPISNHLYFYWYRQILGQKVEFLVSFYNNEISEKSEIFDDQFSVERPDGSNFTLKIRSTKLEDSAMYFCASRRDSYEQYFGPGTRLTVT.

This chain uses TRBV19 with TRBJ1-1, with D unclear. CDR3 size: 13 residues. Trimming shortened V by 10 bases and J by 1 base, and 13 bases separated the two germline ends. Per germline, CDR1 LNHDA and CDR2 SQIVND (reference sequence). The CDR3 loop reads CATEGVKNTEAFF. As DNA, the CDR3 is TGTGCCACAGAGGGAGTTAAGAACACTGAAGCTTTCTTT.

V and J are TRBV6-4 and TRBJ2-1; tentative D call: TRBD2 (6 bases). The CDR3 covers 13 residues. V was shortened by 0 bases and J by 11 bases, with 11 bases between the two germline ends. Germline values: CDR1 MRHNA, CDR2 SNTAGT. CDR3 loop: CASSDSPGVKQFF. CDR3 coding DNA: TGTGCCAGCAGTGACTCCCCGGGGGTTAAGCAGTTCTTC.

The chain combines TRBV7-9 with TRBJ2-7; tentative D call: TRBD1 (7 bases). This CDR3 comprises 14 residues. Germline V gene sequence: CDR1 SEHNR, CDR2 FQNEAQ (reference sequence). The V and J ends lost 6 bases and 2 bases respectively, with 14 bases between them. The DNA of the CDR3 is TGTGCCAGCAGAGAGGGGGCGGGACCCTACGAGCAGTACTTC. This encodes CASREGAGPYEQYF.

This clonotype has ten or more counts. The V gene is TRBV13, the J gene TRBJ2-1; D not resolved. This CDR3 has 12 amino acids. The germline V and J ends were trimmed by 0 bases and 3 bases, with 0 bases remaining between them. Germline V gives CDR1 PRHDT, CDR2 FYEKMQ (reference sequence). In DNA form, the CDR3 reads TGTGCCAGCAGCTTAGGCTACAATGAGCAGTTCTTC. It is translated as CASSLGYNEQFF.

This clonotype was seen many times. The chain employs TRBV5-1 and TRBJ2-7; 9 bases line up with TRBD2. Germline loops: CDR1 SGHRS, CDR2 YFSETQ. With 2 bases clipped from V and 3 bases from J, the junction kept 6 bases outside the gene matches. CDR3 length: 15 residues. The CDR3 region has the DNA TGCGCCAGCAGCTTCGACGTTAGCGGGAGCTACGAGCAGTACTTC. Translated: CASSFDVSGSYEQYF.